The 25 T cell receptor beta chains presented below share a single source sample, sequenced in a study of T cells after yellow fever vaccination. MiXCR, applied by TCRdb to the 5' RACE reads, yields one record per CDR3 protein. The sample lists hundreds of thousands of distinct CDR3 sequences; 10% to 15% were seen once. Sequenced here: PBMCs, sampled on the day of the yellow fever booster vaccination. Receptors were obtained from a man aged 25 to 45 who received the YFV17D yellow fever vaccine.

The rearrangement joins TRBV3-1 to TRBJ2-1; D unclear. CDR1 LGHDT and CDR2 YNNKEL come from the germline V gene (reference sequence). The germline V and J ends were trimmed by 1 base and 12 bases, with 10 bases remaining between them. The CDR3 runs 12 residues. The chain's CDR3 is CASSQGARGQFF. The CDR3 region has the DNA TGTGCCAGCAGCCAAGGAGCTCGTGGGCAGTTCTTC.

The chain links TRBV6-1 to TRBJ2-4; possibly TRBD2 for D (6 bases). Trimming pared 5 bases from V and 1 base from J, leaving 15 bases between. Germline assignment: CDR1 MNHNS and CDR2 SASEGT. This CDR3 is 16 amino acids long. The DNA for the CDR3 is TGTGCCAGCAGTCCCCGGGGAGGCTCGGCCAAAAACATTCAGTACTTC. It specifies CASSPRGGSAKNIQYF.

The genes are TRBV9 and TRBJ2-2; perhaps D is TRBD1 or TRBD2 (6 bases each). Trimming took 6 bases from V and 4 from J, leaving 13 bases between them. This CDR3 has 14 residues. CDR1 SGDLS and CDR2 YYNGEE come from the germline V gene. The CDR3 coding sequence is TGTGCCAGCACGCGGGACACGACCACCGGGGAGCTGTTTTTT. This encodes CASTRDTTTGELFF.

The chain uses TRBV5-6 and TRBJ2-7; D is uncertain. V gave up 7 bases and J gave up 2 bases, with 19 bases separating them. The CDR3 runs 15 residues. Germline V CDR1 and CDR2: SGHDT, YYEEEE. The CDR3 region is CASRRLVRTPYEQYF. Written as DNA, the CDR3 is TGTGCCAGCCGACGTCTGGTACGGACGCCCTACGAGCAGTACTTC.

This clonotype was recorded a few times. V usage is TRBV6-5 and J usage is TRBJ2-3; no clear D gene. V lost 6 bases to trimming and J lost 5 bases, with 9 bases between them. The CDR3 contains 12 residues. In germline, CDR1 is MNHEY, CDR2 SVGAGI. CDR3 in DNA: TGTGCCAGCAGCAATACAAAAGATACGCAGTATTTT. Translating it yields CASSNTKDTQYF.

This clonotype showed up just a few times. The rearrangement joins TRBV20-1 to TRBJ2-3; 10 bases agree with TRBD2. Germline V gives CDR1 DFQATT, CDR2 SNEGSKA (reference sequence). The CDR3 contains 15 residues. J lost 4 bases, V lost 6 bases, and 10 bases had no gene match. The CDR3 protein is CSAERASGSPDTQYF. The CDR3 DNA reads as TGCAGTGCCGAGAGGGCTAGCGGGAGCCCAGATACGCAGTATTTT.

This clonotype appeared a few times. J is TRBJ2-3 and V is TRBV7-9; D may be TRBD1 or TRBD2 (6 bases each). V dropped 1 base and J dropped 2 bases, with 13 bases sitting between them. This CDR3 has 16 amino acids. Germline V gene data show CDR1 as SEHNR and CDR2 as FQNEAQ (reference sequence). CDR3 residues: CASSLGQGRYTDTQYF. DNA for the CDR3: TGTGCCAGCAGCTTAGGGCAGGGGAGGTACACAGATACGCAGTATTTT.

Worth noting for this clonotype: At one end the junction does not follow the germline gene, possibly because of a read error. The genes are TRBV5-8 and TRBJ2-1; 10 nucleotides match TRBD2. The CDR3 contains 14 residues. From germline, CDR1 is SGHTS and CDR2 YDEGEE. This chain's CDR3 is CASSLRLAGDESLF. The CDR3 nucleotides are TGTGCCAGCAGCTTGAGGCTAGCGGGAGACGAATCCCTCTTC.

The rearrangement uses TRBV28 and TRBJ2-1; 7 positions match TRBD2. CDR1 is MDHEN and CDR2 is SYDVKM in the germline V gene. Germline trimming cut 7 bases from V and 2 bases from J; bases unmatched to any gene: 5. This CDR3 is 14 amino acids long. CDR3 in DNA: TGTGCCAGCAAAATAGCGGGCACCTACAATGAGCAGTTCTTC. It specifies CASKIAGTYNEQFF.

The CDR3: CASRKMAGEPQHF. The CDR3 DNA reads as TGTGCCAGCAGAAAGATGGCGGGGGAGCCCCAGCATTTT. This chain joins TRBV6-5 and TRBJ1-5; D possibly corresponds to TRBD1 (5 bases). Trimming cost V 6 bases and J 8 bases, with 14 bases left between them. The CDR3 spans 13 residues. Germline CDR1 reads MNHEY; CDR2 reads SVGAGI.

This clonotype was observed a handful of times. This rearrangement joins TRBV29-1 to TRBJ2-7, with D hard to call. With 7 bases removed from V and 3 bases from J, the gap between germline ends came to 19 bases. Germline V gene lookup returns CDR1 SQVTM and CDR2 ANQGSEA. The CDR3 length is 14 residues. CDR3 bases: TGCAGCGCTACAGACCCCGCGACAAACTACGAGCAGTACTTC. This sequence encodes CSATDPATNYEQYF.

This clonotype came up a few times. In DNA, the CDR3 is TGTGCCAGCAGCTTGGGGGGACAGTCTAACTATGGCTACACCTTC. It specifies CASSLGGQSNYGYTF. The chain uses TRBV5-5 and TRBJ1-2; 7 bases agree with TRBD1. The trim removed 0 bases at V and 0 bases at J, leaving 2 bases unmatched. The CDR3 is made up of 15 amino acids. From germline, CDR1 is SGHKS and CDR2 YYEKEE (reference sequence).

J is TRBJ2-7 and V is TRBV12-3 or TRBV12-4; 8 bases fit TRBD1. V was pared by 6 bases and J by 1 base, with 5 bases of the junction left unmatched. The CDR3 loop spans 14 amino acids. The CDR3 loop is CASSLGQESYEQYF. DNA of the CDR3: TGTGCCAGCAGCCTGGGACAGGAATCCTACGAGCAGTACTTC.

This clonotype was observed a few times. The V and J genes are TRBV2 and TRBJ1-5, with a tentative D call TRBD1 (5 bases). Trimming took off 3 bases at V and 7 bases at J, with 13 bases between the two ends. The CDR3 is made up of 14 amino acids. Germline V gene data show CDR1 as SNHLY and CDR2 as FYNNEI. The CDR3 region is CASSDRVPGQPQHF. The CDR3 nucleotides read TGTGCCAGCAGTGACAGGGTCCCGGGGCAGCCCCAGCATTTT. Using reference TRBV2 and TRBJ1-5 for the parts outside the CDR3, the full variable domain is EPEVTQTPSHQVTQMGQEVILRCVPISNHLYFYWYRQILGQKVEFLVSFYNNEISEKSEIFDDQFSVERPDGSNFTLKIRSTKLEDSAMYFCASSDRVPGQPQHFGDGTRLSIL.

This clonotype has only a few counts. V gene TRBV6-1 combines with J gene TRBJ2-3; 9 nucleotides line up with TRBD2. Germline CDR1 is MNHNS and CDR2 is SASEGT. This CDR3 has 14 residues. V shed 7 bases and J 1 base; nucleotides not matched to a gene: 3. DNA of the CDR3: TGTGCCAGCAACTTAGCGGGGGGCACAGATACGCAGTATTTT. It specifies CASNLAGGTDTQYF.

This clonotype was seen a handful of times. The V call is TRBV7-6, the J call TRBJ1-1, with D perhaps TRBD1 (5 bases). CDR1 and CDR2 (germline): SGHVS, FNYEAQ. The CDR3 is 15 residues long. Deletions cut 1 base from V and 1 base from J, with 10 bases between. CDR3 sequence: CASSLVGGWNTEAFF. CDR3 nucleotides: TGTGCCAGCAGCTTAGTCGGGGGTTGGAACACTGAAGCTTTCTTT.

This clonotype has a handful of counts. CDR3 sequence (DNA): TGCAGTGCTTCGAGACAGTGGGACACTGAAGCTTTCTTT. It translates to CSASRQWDTEAFF. The gene calls are TRBV20-1 and TRBJ1-1, with a tentative D call TRBD1 (5 bases). Germline CDR1 is DFQATT and CDR2 is SNEGSKA (reference sequence). Between the trimmed V and J ends, which lost 5 bases and 3 bases, there was a span of 13 bases. The CDR3 is made up of 13 amino acids.

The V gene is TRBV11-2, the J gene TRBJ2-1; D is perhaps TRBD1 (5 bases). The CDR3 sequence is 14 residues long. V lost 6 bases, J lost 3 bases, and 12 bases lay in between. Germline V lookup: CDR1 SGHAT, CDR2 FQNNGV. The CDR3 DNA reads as TGTGCCAGCAGATGGGGCCGCAGCTACAATGAGCAGTTCTTC. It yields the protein CASRWGRSYNEQFF.

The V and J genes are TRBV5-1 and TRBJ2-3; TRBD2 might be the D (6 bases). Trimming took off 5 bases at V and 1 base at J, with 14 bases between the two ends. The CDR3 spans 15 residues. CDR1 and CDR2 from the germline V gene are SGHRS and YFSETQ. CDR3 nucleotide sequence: TGCGCCAGCAGACCCAGCGGGCTACGCACAGATACGCAGTATTTT. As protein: CASRPSGLRTDTQYF. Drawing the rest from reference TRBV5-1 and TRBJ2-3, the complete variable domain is KAGVTQTPRYLIKTRGQQVTLSCSPISGHRSVSWYQQTPGQGLQFLFEYFSETQRNKGNFPGRFSGRQFSNSRSEMNVSTLELGDSALYLCASRPSGLRTDTQYFGPGTRLTVL.

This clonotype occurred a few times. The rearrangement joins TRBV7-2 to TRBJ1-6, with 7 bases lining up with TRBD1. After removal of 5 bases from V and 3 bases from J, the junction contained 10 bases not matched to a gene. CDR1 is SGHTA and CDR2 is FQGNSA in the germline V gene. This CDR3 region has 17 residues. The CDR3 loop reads CASSVQGFGGYNSPLHF. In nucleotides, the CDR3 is TGTGCCAGCAGCGTACAGGGGTTCGGGGGCTATAATTCACCCCTCCACTTT. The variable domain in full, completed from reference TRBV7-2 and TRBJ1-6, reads GAGVSQSPSNKVTEKGKDVELRCDPISGHTALYWYRQSLGQGLEFLIYFQGNSAPDKSGLPSDRFSAERTGGSVSTLTIQRTQQEDSAVYLCASSVQGFGGYNSPLHFGNGTRLTVT.

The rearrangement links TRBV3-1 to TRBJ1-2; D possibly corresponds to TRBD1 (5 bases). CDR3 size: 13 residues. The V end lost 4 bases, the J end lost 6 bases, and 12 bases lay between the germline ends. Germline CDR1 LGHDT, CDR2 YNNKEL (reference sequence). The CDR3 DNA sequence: TGTGCCAGCAGCCGAGTGGGACCGGATGGCTACACCTTC. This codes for CASSRVGPDGYTF. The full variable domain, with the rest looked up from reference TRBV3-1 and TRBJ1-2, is DTAVSQTPKYLVTQMGNDKSIKCEQNLGHDTMYWYKQDSKKFLKIMFSYNNKELIINETVPNRFSPKSPDKAHLNLHINSLELGDSAVYFCASSRVGPDGYTFGSGTRLTVV.

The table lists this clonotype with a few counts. The CDR3 DNA reads as TGTGCCAGTAGTTCGGGACTAGCGAGAAACACCGGGGAGCTGTTTTTT. This translates into CASSSGLARNTGELFF. The chain uses TRBV19 and TRBJ2-2; the match to TRBD2 covers 10 bases. CDR3 length: 16 amino acids. V gave up 5 bases and J gave up 2 bases; unmatched junction bases: 5. CDR1 LNHDA and CDR2 SQIVND come from the germline V gene (reference sequence). The full variable domain, with the rest looked up from reference TRBV19 and TRBJ2-2, is DGGITQSPKYLFRKEGQNVTLSCEQNLNHDAMYWYRQDPGQGLRLIYYSQIVNDFQKGDIAEGYSVSREKKESFPLTVTSAQKNPTAFYLCASSSGLARNTGELFFGEGSRLTVL.

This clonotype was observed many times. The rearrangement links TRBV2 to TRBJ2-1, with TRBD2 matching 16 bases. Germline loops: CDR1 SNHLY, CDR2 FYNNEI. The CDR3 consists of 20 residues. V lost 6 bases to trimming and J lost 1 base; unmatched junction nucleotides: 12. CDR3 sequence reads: CASSTRRGTSGRVSYNEQFF. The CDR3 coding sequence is TGTGCCAGCAGCACCAGACGGGGGACTAGCGGGAGGGTGTCCTACAATGAGCAGTTCTTC.

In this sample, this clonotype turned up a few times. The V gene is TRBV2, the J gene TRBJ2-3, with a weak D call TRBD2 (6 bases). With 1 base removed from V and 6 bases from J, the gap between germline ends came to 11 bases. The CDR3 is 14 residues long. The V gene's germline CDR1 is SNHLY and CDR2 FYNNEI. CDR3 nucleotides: TGTGCCAGCAGTGAAGGGTATAGCGGTGATACGCAGTATTTT. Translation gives CASSEGYSGDTQYF.

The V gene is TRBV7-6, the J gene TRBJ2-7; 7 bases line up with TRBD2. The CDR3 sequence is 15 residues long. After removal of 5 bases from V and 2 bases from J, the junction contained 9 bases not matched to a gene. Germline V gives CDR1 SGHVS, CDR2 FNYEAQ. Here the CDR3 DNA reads TGTGCCAGCAGCCTAGGGAGGGGAGCGGCCTACGAGCAGTACTTC. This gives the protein CASSLGRGAAYEQYF.